The source of this TCR beta chain is a study of blood T cell repertoires in COVID-19. On the study more broadly: T cells, B-cell-depleted T cells, or PBMCs provided the cDNA or gDNA that served as material.

Germline V gene sequence: CDR1 MNHEY, CDR2 SMNVEV (reference sequence). The CDR3 length is 13 residues. V dropped 0 bases and J dropped 4 bases, with 5 bases sitting between them. Original processing methods: From reference gene primer amplification, estimates of nucleated cell counts were derived. Sequenced by immunoSEQ multiplex PCR; TCRdb stores in-frame clones only, minus some. V, J and clone size reflect that table, while D and trimming were determined from the DNA. The sample lists roughly 110,000 clones, roughly 84% occurring once. This clonotype was sampled from a man between 40 and 49 years old with acute or convalescent COVID-19. Sequenced sample: peripheral blood. The chain carries TRBV27 and TRBJ2-3; a weak D match, TRBD2 (5 bases). The CDR3 here is CASSLSRADTQYF. For the CDR3, the DNA is TGTGCCAGCAGTTTATCGAGGGCAGATACGCAGTATTTT.